The present T cell receptor beta chain was sequenced within a study of CD8+ T cells in alopecia areata. Whole-study context: The percentage of affected scalp area served as the score of severity for treated patients. Study-wide results and limits: In scalp and blood, many expanded lesional clones persisted during tofacitinib.

From germline, CDR1 is SQVTM and CDR2 ANQGSEA. The CDR3 runs 12 residues. Trimming took 5 bases from V and 1 from J, leaving 8 bases between them. Described treatment: oral pan-JAK inhibitor, 5-10 mg twice daily. After isolation, RNA underwent reverse transcription to generate cDNA as the sequencing template. Some clones are missing from TCRdb's copy, which holds only in-frame ones; the method was immunoSEQ multiplex PCR. Counted here are about 150,000 clones, about three fifths occurring once; the ten biggest clones make up roughly 0.91%. Note on this clone: Its antigen is unidentified.

The receptor was isolated from a human donor with alopecia areata. The specimen was CD4+ T cells sorted from blood, collected at week 4, from a patient treated with tofacitinib. This chain joins TRBV29-1 and TRBJ1-1; possibly TRBD1 for D (6 bases). CDR3 in DNA: TGCAGCGTTACCAGGGGGAACACTGAAGCTTTCTTT. Translation gives CSVTRGNTEAFF.